The sequence of this T cell receptor (beta chain) was determined in a study of T cells after yellow fever vaccination. The table lists this clonotype with many counts. One entry per CDR3 protein results from TCRdb running MiXCR on the 5' RACE reads. The table lists over 35,000 distinct CDR3 sequences, around 6.4% of them singletons. The CDR3 contains 14 residues. Trimming at V came to 6 bases and at J to 2 bases, leaving 6 bases not matched to a gene. Germline V gene sequence: CDR1 KGHSH, CDR2 LQKENI. The source material was PBMCs, either bulk or a sorted T-cell subset (CD4+, CD8+, memory, or dextramer-sorted; not recorded which), sampled 45 days after the yellow fever booster vaccination. The clonotype comes from a man aged 30 to 39 who received the YFV17D yellow fever vaccine. V is TRBV18 and J is TRBJ2-5; 7 bases agree with TRBD1. The CDR3 nucleotides are TGTGCCAGCTCGGCTAAGGGACAGCAAGAGACCCAGTACTTC. This gives the protein CASSAKGQQETQYF.